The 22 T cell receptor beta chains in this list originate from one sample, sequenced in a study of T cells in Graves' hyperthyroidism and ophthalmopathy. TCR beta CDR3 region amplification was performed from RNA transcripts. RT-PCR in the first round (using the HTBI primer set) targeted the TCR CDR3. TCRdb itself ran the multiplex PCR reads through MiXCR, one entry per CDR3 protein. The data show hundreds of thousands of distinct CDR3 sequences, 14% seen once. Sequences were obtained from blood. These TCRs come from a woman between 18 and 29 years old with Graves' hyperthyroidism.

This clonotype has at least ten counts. For the CDR3, the DNA is TGTGCCAGCAGCCAAGGAGACCCCGAGCAGTACTTC. Amino acid sequence: CASSQGDPEQYF. The chain uses TRBV3-1 and TRBJ2-7; D gene unclear. The CDR3 runs 12 residues. CDR1 and CDR2 (germline): LGHDT, YNNKEL (reference sequence). V lost 1 base and J lost 6, with 7 bases in between.

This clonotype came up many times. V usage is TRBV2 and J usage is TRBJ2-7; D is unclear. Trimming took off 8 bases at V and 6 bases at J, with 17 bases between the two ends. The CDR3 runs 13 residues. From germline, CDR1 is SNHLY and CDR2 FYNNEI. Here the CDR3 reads CASELAVAGEQYF. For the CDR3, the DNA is TGTGCCAGCGAGCTGGCAGTGGCTGGCGAGCAGTACTTC.

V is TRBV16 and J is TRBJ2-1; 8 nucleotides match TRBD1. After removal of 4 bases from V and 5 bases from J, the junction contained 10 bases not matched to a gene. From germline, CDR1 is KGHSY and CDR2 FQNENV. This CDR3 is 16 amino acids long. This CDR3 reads CASSRSPGQGNNEQFF. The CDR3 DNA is TGTGCCAGCAGCCGATCCCCCGGACAGGGTAACAATGAGCAGTTCTTC. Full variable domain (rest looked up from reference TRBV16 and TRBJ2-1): GEEVAQTPKHLVRGEGQKAKLYCAPIKGHSYVFWYQQVLKNEFKFLISFQNENVFDETGMPKERFSAKCLPNSPCSLEIQATKLEDSAVYFCASSRSPGQGNNEQFFGPGTRLTVL.

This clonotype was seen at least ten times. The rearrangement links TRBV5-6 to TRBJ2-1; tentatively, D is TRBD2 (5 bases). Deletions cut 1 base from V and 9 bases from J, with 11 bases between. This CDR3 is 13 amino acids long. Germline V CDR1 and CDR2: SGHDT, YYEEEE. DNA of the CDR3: TGTGCCAGCAGCTTGACGGGGTCGGTTGAGCAGTTCTTC. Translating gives CASSLTGSVEQFF.

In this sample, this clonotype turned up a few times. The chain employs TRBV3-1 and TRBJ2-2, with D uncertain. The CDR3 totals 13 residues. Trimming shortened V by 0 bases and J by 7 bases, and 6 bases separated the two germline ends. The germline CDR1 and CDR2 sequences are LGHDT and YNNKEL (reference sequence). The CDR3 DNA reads TGTGCCAGCAGCCAAGATCTCCTCGGGGAGCTGTTTTTT. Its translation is CASSQDLLGELFF.

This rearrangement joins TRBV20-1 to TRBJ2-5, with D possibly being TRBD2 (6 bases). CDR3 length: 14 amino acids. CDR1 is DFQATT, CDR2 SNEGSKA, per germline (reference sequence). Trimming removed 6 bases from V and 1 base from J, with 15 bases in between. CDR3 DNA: TGCAGTGCGGACTATAGACGGACCCAAGAGACCCAGTACTTC. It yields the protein CSADYRRTQETQYF.

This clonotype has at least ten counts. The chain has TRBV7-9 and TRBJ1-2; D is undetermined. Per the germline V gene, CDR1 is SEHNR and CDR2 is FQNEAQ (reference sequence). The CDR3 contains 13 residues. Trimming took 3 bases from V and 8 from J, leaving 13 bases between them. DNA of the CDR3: TGTGCCAGCAGCTTGGGAGGGTTTGGAGGCTACACCTTC. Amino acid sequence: CASSLGGFGGYTF.

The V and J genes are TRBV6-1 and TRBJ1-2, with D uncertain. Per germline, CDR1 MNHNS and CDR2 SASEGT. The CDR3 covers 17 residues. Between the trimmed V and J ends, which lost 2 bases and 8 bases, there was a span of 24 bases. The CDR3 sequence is CASSENPRSTLLGGYTF. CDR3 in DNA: TGTGCCAGCAGTGAAAACCCCAGGAGTACGCTCCTCGGCGGCTACACCTTC.

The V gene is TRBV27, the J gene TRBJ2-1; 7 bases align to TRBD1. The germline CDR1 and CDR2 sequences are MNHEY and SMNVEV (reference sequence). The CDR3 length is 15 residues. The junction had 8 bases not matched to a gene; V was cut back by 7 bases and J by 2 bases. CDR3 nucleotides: TGTGCCAGCACAGATACAGGGGCAACCTACAATGAGCAGTTCTTC. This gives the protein CASTDTGATYNEQFF.

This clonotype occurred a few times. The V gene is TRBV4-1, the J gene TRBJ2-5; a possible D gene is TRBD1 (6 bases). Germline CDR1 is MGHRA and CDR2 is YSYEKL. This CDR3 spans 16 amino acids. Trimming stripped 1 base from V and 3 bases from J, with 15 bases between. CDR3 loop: CASSQGRGLRKETQYF. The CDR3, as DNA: TGCGCCAGCAGCCAAGGCAGGGGTTTAAGGAAAGAGACCCAGTACTTC.

DNA of the CDR3: TGCAGTGCTAGACTAGCGGGAGGGCATGGGAGCACAGATACGCAGTATTTT. It specifies CSARLAGGHGSTDTQYF. The gene calls are TRBV20-1 and TRBJ2-3, with 12 bases matching TRBD2. The ends lost 2 bases at V and 0 bases at J; junction bases unmatched: 6. This CDR3 spans 17 amino acids. Germline CDR1 DFQATT, CDR2 SNEGSKA (reference sequence).

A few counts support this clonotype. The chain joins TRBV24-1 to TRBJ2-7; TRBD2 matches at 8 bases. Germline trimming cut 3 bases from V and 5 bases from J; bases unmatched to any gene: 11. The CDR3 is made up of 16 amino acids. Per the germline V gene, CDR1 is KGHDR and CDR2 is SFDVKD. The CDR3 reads CATSDPGSGTQDEQYF. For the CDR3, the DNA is TGTGCCACCAGTGATCCTGGTAGCGGGACTCAGGACGAGCAGTACTTC.

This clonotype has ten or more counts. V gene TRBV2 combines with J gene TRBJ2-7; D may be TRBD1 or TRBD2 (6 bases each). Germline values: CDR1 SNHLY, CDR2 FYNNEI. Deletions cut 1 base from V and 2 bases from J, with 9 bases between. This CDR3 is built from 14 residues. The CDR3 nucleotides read TGTGCCAGCAGTGAAGGCCGGGGGCCCTACGAGCAGTACTTC. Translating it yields CASSEGRGPYEQYF.

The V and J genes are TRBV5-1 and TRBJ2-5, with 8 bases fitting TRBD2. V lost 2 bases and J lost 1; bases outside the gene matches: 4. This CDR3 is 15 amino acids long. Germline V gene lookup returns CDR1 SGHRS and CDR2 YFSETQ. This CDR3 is CASSFGSGGQETQYF. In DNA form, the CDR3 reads TGCGCCAGCAGCTTCGGCAGCGGGGGCCAAGAGACCCAGTACTTC.

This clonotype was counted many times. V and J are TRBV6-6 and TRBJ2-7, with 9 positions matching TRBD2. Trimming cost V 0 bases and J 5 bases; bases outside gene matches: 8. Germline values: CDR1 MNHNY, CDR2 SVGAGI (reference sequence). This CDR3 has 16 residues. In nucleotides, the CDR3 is TGTGCCAGCAGTTACTCTACAAGCGGGAGGCAGGACGAGCAGTACTTC. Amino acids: CASSYSTSGRQDEQYF.

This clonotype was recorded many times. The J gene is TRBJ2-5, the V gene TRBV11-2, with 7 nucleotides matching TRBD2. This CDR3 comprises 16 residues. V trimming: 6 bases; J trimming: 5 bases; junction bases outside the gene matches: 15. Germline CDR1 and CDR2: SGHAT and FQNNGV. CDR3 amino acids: CASSQNYRDYEETQYF. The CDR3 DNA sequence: TGTGCCAGCAGTCAAAATTACCGGGACTATGAGGAGACCCAGTACTTC.

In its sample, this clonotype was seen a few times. CDR3: CSAHRQPGLYEQYF. Written as DNA, the CDR3 is TGCAGTGCTCATAGACAGCCAGGACTTTACGAGCAGTACTTC. The chain combines TRBV20-1 with TRBJ2-7; D tentatively fits TRBD1 or TRBD2 (5 bases each). The length of the CDR3 is 14 residues. V lost 5 bases and J 4 bases, leaving 18 bases between the germline ends. Germline V gene sequence: CDR1 DFQATT, CDR2 SNEGSKA (reference sequence).

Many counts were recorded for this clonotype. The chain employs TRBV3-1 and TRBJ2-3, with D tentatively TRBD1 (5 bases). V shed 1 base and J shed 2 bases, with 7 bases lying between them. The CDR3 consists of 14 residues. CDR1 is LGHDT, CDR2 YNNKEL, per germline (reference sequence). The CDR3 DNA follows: TGTGCCAGCAGCCAAGGGACATTCACAGATACGCAGTATTTT. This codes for CASSQGTFTDTQYF.

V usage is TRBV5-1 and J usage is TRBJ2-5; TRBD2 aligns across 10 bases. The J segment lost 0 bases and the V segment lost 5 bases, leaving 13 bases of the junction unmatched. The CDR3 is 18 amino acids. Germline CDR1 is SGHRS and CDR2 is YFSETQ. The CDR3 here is CASRPGTSAGTYQETQYF. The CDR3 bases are TGCGCCAGCAGACCCGGGACTAGCGCCGGGACTTACCAAGAGACCCAGTACTTC.

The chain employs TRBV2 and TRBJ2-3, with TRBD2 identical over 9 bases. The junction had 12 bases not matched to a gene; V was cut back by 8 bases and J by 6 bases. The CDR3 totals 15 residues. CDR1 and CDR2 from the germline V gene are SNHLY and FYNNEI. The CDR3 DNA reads TGTGCCAGCGGTCTAGCGGGACGAGACACGGATACGCAGTATTTT. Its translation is CASGLAGRDTDTQYF. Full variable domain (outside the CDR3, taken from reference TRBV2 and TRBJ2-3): EPEVTQTPSHQVTQMGQEVILRCVPISNHLYFYWYRQILGQKVEFLVSFYNNEISEKSEIFDDQFSVERPDGSNFTLKIRSTKLEDSAMYFCASGLAGRDTDTQYFGPGTRLTVL.

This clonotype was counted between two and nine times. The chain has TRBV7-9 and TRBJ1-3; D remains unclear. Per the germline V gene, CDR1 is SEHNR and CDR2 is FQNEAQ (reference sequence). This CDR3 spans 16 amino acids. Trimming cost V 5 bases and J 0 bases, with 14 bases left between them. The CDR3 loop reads CASSTSTLGSGNTIYF. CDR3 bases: TGTGCCAGCAGCACCTCAACACTGGGCTCTGGAAACACCATATATTTT.

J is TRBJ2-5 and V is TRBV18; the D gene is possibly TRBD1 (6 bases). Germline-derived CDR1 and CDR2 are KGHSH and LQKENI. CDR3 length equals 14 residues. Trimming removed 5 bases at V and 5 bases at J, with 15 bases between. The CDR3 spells CASSSQTGPETQYF. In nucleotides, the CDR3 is TGTGCCAGCTCATCTCAAACAGGGCCGGAGACCCAGTACTTC.